The 27 T cell receptor beta chains below come from one sample, sequenced in a study of Graves' ophthalmopathy and Graves' hyperthyroidism. Beta-chain TCR CDR3 regions were amplified from RNA transcripts. HTBI primers served in a first-round RT-PCR, which a second-round multiplex PCR followed. One entry per CDR3 protein, called by TCRdb with MiXCR from the multiplex PCR reads. The table records about 600,000 distinct CDR3 sequences, roughly 40% of them present only once. The sequenced sample consisted of peripheral blood or thyroid tissue (not recorded which). Every receptor here comes from an adult man with Graves' hyperthyroidism.

Ten or more counts support this clonotype. The chain uses TRBV2 and TRBJ2-2; TRBD1 aligns across 8 bases. CDR3 length: 14 amino acids. Germline CDR1 reads SNHLY; CDR2 reads FYNNEI. After removal of 4 bases from V and 4 bases from J, the junction contained 2 bases not matched to a gene. The CDR3 DNA reads TGTGCCAGCAGTGCGGACAGGGCCACCGGGGAGCTGTTTTTT. Translating gives CASSADRATGELFF.

This clonotype was detected many times. The V gene is TRBV9, the J gene TRBJ2-5; D uncertain. This CDR3 spans 14 amino acids. In germline, CDR1 is SGDLS, CDR2 YYNGEE. V was pared by 0 bases and J by 5 bases, with 11 bases between. CDR3 in DNA: TGTGCCAGCAGCGTAGGGATAGCTCAGGAGACCCAGTACTTC. Translation gives CASSVGIAQETQYF.

This clonotype was detected only a few times. J is TRBJ2-5 and V is TRBV20-1; D perhaps matches TRBD1 (6 bases). The assigned J gene may be wrong: the sequence end matches TRBJ2-1 better. CDR3 length: 15 amino acids. Germline V lookup: CDR1 DFQATT, CDR2 SNEGSKA (reference sequence). CDR3: CSAAQHGQLGNEQFF. The DNA for the CDR3 is TGCAGTGCTGCCCAACACGGACAGTTGGGGAATGAGCAGTTCTTC.

To note about this clonotype: It is likely a read error, because the conserved phenylalanine at the end of the CDR3 is missing. Because the CDR3's place on the DNA is in doubt, the DNA is left out and the CDR3 is given as listed by TCRdb. This rearrangement joins TRBV6-4 to TRBJ1-5. Per the germline V gene, CDR1 is MRHNA and CDR2 is SNTAGT. 17 amino acids form the CDR3, both terminal residues included. This CDR3 is CASSGNRPRIAISPTVE.

The chain combines TRBV29-1 with TRBJ1-1; 7 bases fit TRBD1. After removal of 8 bases from V and 4 bases from J, the junction contained 7 bases not matched to a gene. The CDR3 is 12 residues long. Germline CDR1 is SQVTM and CDR2 is ANQGSEA. The CDR3 DNA is TGCAGCCAGGCAGGGGGAAGCACTGAAGCTTTCTTT. Protein product: CSQAGGSTEAFF.

This clonotype came up many times. This chain joins TRBV19 and TRBJ1-2, with D possibly matching TRBD1 (5 bases). V lost 8 bases, J lost 5 bases, and 18 bases lay in between. Germline V gene data show CDR1 as LNHDA and CDR2 as SQIVND (reference sequence). There are 14 residues in the CDR3. For the CDR3, the DNA is TGTGCCAGTGACGGCAGGAGGGCAGGGTATGGCTACACCTTC. Translated, it gives CASDGRRAGYGYTF. Full variable domain (outside the CDR3, taken from reference TRBV19 and TRBJ1-2): DGGITQSPKYLFRKEGQNVTLSCEQNLNHDAMYWYRQDPGQGLRLIYYSQIVNDFQKGDIAEGYSVSREKKESFPLTVTSAQKNPTAFYLCASDGRRAGYGYTFGSGTRLTVV.

The CDR3 DNA is TGCAGCACACTACTAGGCCAAGAGACCCAGTACTTC. Translating it yields CSTLLGQETQYF. The chain uses TRBV29-1 and TRBJ2-5, with a weak D call TRBD2 (5 bases). V lost 8 bases, J lost 1 base, and 11 bases lay in between. The CDR3 has 12 amino acids. CDR1 and CDR2 from the germline V gene are SQVTM and ANQGSEA. Full variable domain (rest looked up from reference TRBV29-1 and TRBJ2-5): SAVISQKPSRDICQRGTSLTIQCQVDSQVTMMFWYRQQPGQSLTLIATANQGSEATYESGFVIDKFPISRPNLTFSTLTVSNMSPEDSSIYLCSTLLGQETQYFGPGTRLLVL.

The chain combines TRBV20-1 with TRBJ2-1; D is tentatively TRBD1 or TRBD2 (5 bases each). Trimming pared 4 bases from V and 7 bases from J, leaving 11 bases between. From germline, CDR1 is DFQATT and CDR2 SNEGSKA (reference sequence). The CDR3 is made up of 12 amino acids. The DNA for the CDR3 is TGCAGTGCTACATGGGGACGTAATGAGCAGTTCTTC. This codes for CSATWGRNEQFF.

The table lists this clonotype with a few counts. The rearrangement joins TRBV20-1 to TRBJ2-5, with 7 bases fitting TRBD2. V dropped 3 bases and J dropped 5; count of bases not matched to a gene: 12. The CDR3 loop spans 15 amino acids. Germline V gene data show CDR1 as DFQATT and CDR2 as SNEGSKA (reference sequence). The CDR3 sequence: CSARPPREGRETQYF. The CDR3 DNA reads as TGCAGTGCTAGGCCCCCTAGGGAGGGCCGCGAGACCCAGTACTTC.

The genes are TRBV24-1 and TRBJ2-5, with 10 bases matching TRBD1. V dropped 2 bases and J dropped 5; count of bases not matched to a gene: 7. The CDR3 consists of 16 residues. The germline gives CDR1 KGHDR, CDR2 SFDVKD. The CDR3 DNA sequence: TGTGCCACCAGTGATTCGCGACAGGGGGCTTGGGAGACCCAGTACTTC. Translation gives CATSDSRQGAWETQYF.

This clonotype was seen repeatedly, ten times or more. The gene calls are TRBV11-2 and TRBJ2-7; D gene unclear. V lost 1 base and J lost 4, with 8 bases in between. The CDR3 contains 13 residues. Germline assignment: CDR1 SGHAT and CDR2 FQNNGV. CDR3 coding DNA: TGTGCCAGCAGCTTAGCGGGTAGATACGAGCAGTACTTC. Translated: CASSLAGRYEQYF.

The chain is built from TRBV25-1 and TRBJ2-6, with D possibly being TRBD2 (5 bases). Trimming took off 9 bases at V and 3 bases at J, with 15 bases between the two ends. Germline lookup yields CDR1 MGHDK and CDR2 SYGVNS. The CDR3 consists of 15 residues. CDR3 region: CASRGSVLGANVLTF. Written as DNA, the CDR3 is TGTGCCAGTAGAGGGTCTGTCCTTGGGGCCAACGTCCTGACTTTC.

This sequence joins TRBV7-9 and TRBJ1-2; 8 nucleotides agree with TRBD1. The CDR3 contains 15 residues. Germline V lookup: CDR1 SEHNR, CDR2 FQNEAQ (reference sequence). Losses at the gene ends were 8 bases for V and 5 bases for J; bases not matched to a gene: 13. This CDR3 is CASSPQGAGGYGYTF. The CDR3 bases are TGTGCCAGCTCACCTCAGGGGGCAGGTGGATATGGCTACACCTTC.

This chain joins TRBV27 and TRBJ1-5, with D maybe TRBD1 (6 bases). Per germline, CDR1 MNHEY and CDR2 SMNVEV (reference sequence). There are 12 residues in the CDR3. Trimming pared 11 bases from V and 9 bases from J, leaving 17 bases between. The CDR3: CASRTAPGPQHF. CDR3 in DNA: TGTGCCTCCAGGACAGCGCCGGGGCCCCAGCATTTT.

The chain uses TRBV6-9 and TRBJ2-3; 7 nucleotides align to TRBD1. The CDR3 length is 12 residues. Trimming took 5 bases from V and 7 from J; bases not matched to a gene: 3. The germline gives CDR1 MNHGY, CDR2 SVAAGI. The CDR3 loop is CASSPRGNTQYF. CDR3 sequence (DNA): TGTGCCAGCAGTCCCAGGGGGAATACGCAGTATTTT.

Here the CDR3 DNA reads TGTGCCAGCAGCATGTCCCGGGACAGGGGGGACTACGAGCAGTACTTC. Amino acid sequence: CASSMSRDRGDYEQYF. The chain links TRBV7-9 to TRBJ2-7; TRBD1 matches at 11 bases. The CDR3 spans 16 residues. CDR1 and CDR2 from the germline V gene are SEHNR and FQNEAQ (reference sequence). V gave up 5 bases and J gave up 3 bases; unmatched junction bases: 9.

This clonotype was counted many times. The chain has TRBV7-2 and TRBJ1-1; D ambiguous. The germline CDR1 and CDR2 sequences are SGHTA and FQGNSA. The CDR3 is 14 amino acids. V was shortened by 2 bases and J by 1 base, with 8 bases between the two germline ends. The CDR3 protein is CASSLSISNTEAFF. CDR3 nucleotide sequence: TGTGCCAGCAGCTTAAGTATCTCGAACACTGAAGCTTTCTTT.

This chain joins TRBV2 and TRBJ2-2, with a possible D match to TRBD1 (7 bases). This CDR3 spans 13 amino acids. Trimming took 3 bases from V and 11 from J, leaving 13 bases between them. Germline V gives CDR1 SNHLY, CDR2 FYNNEI. CDR3 loop: CASSDDREDELFF. As DNA, the CDR3 is TGTGCCAGCAGTGACGACAGGGAGGATGAGCTGTTTTTT.

The genes are TRBV29-1 and TRBJ2-7; the D gene is possibly TRBD1 (6 bases). The J call may be faulty, since TRBJ2-1 better matches the DNA end. CDR1 is SQVTM, CDR2 ANQGSEA, per germline. The CDR3 length is 10 residues. This CDR3 reads CSHRVDEQFF. The CDR3 coding sequence is TGCAGCCACAGGGTCGATGAGCAGTTCTTC.

The chain has TRBV18 and TRBJ2-2, with 7 bases fitting TRBD1. Germline values: CDR1 KGHSH, CDR2 LQKENI. The CDR3 consists of 15 residues. J lost 3 bases, V lost 5 bases, and 6 bases had no gene match. The CDR3 protein is CASSFRQGYTGELFF. The CDR3 bases are TGTGCCAGCTCATTTCGACAGGGATACACCGGGGAGCTGTTTTTT.

The V gene is TRBV7-8, the J gene TRBJ2-2; D gene unclear. The CDR3 is 16 amino acids. Germline CDR1 is SGHVS and CDR2 is FQNEAQ. V was trimmed by 5 bases and J by 0 bases, leaving 13 bases between them. The CDR3 reads CASSPGWRANTGELFF. The DNA for the CDR3 is TGTGCCAGCAGCCCGGGCTGGCGAGCGAACACCGGGGAGCTGTTTTTT. The entire variable domain, with the rest obtained from reference TRBV7-8 and TRBJ2-2, is as follows: GAGVSQSPRYKVAKRGQDVALRCDPISGHVSLFWYQQALGQGPEFLTYFQNEAQLDKSGLPSDRFFAERPEGSVSTLKIQRTQQEDSAVYLCASSPGWRANTGELFFGEGSRLTVL.

This clonotype was observed at least ten times. CDR3 loop: CASSYTRQANYGYTF. The DNA for the CDR3 is TGTGCCAGCAGTTACACTAGACAGGCTAACTATGGCTACACCTTC. V and J are TRBV2 and TRBJ1-2; D is possibly TRBD1 (6 bases). V was cut by 5 bases and J by 0 bases, with 13 bases left in between. From germline, CDR1 is SNHLY and CDR2 FYNNEI. This CDR3 is built from 15 residues.

There are many counts of this clonotype. V usage is TRBV29-1 and J usage is TRBJ2-2, with D tentatively TRBD1 (5 bases). Germline V gives CDR1 SQVTM, CDR2 ANQGSEA. V was trimmed by 2 bases and J by 0 bases, leaving 7 bases between them. CDR3 length: 14 residues. Here the CDR3 DNA reads TGCAGCGTTGAACTGGACACGAACACCGGGGAGCTGTTTTTT. Translated, it gives CSVELDTNTGELFF.

This clonotype was picked up a small number of times. This chain joins TRBV27 and TRBJ2-7; perhaps D is TRBD1 or TRBD2 (5 bases each). Looked up from germline, CDR1 is MNHEY and CDR2 is SMNVEV (reference sequence). V lost 1 base and J 2 bases, leaving 12 bases between the germline ends. The CDR3 totals 15 residues. The CDR3 reads CASSLWWGSAYEQYF. The DNA of the CDR3 is TGTGCCAGCAGTTTATGGTGGGGGAGCGCCTACGAGCAGTACTTC.

The table lists this clonotype with a few counts. A much larger clone is a single base away; this may be a read error. The chain recombines TRBV12-3 or TRBV12-4 with TRBJ2-5; TRBD2 might be the D (5 bases). V was clipped by 1 base and J by 10 bases, with 7 bases between them. This CDR3 region has 11 residues. Written as DNA, the CDR3 is TGTGCCAGCAGTTTAGGAGGGATCCAGTACTTC. Protein sequence: CASSLGGIQYF.

The genes are TRBV7-3 and TRBJ2-3, with D hard to call. This CDR3 has 16 residues. Looked up from germline, CDR1 is SGHTA and CDR2 is FQGTGA. Trimming left V 1 base short and J 0 bases short, with 11 bases between. The CDR3 spells CASSLIASWSTDTQYF. The CDR3 DNA follows: TGTGCCAGCAGCTTAATTGCTTCGTGGAGCACAGATACGCAGTATTTT.

Ten or more counts support this clonotype. This rearrangement joins TRBV5-5 to TRBJ2-6, with TRBD1 as a possible D gene (6 bases). The V gene's germline CDR1 is SGHKS and CDR2 YYEKEE (reference sequence). V was trimmed by 2 bases and J by 4 bases, leaving 13 bases between them. This CDR3 spans 16 amino acids. The CDR3 region has the DNA TGTGCCAGCAGCTTACAGGGTACCTGGGGGGCCAACGTCCTGACTTTC. As protein: CASSLQGTWGANVLTF.